Listed below are T cell receptor beta chains from one sample, sequenced in a study of T cell responses to AZD1222 COVID-19 vaccine. Method: immunoSEQ multiplex PCR; TCRdb's copy keeps in-frame clones and lacks some. The repertoire includes around 130,000 clones, roughly 90% of them detected once, and roughly 5.7% sits in the top ten. Sequenced here: peripheral blood, sampled 28 days after the second AZD1222 dose. These receptors were collected from an adult who received the AZD1222 COVID-19 vaccine. Each CDR3 is given with its conserved first and last residue. The D gene is left open where the match is weak. Some rows have no size entry. The others give once, few or many, or a class for an expanded clone.

J gene | V gene | clone size | D gene | CDR3 protein | CDR3 DNA
TRBJ1-5 | TRBV19 | NA | TRBD1 | CASSRGTGNSNQPQHF | TGTGCCAGTAGTAGGGGGACAGGGAATAGCAATCAGCCCCAGCATTTT
TRBJ1-3 | TRBV5-1 | once | TRBD1 | CATAEEGAGGNTIYF | TGCGCCACCGCGGAGGAGGGGGCCGGAGGAAACACCATATATTTT
TRBJ2-1 | TRBV19 | NA | NA | CASSIDRWTNNEQFF | TGTGCCAGTAGTATAGATCGATGGACTAACAATGAGCAGTTCTTC
TRBJ1-2 | TRBV19 | NA | NA | CASSIVVQDYGYTF | TGTGCCAGTAGTATAGTAGTCCAGGACTATGGCTACACCTTC
TRBJ2-1 | TRBV5-1 | NA | TRBD1 | CASSFFGTGNNEQFF | TGCGCCAGCAGCTTCTTTGGGACAGGGAACAATGAGCAGTTCTTC
TRBJ2-2 | TRBV6-5 | NA | NA | CASSPGDTGELFF | TGTGCCAGCAGCCCCGGGGACACCGGGGAGCTGTTTTTT
TRBJ2-3 | TRBV7-7 | NA | TRBD1 | CASSLVGTGTDTQYF | TGTGCCAGCAGCTTAGTGGGGACAGGCACAGATACGCAGTATTTT
TRBJ1-1 | TRBV6-5 | once | NA | CASRDRPMNTEAFF | TGTGCCAGCAGGGACAGACCCATGAACACTGAAGCTTTCTTT
TRBJ2-3 | TRBV7-2 | NA | NA | CASSLGSRGHTDTQYF | TGTGCCAGCAGCTTAGGATCCAGGGGCCACACAGATACGCAGTATTTT
TRBJ1-4 | TRBV30 | NA | TRBD1 | CAWSVTGGEKLFF | TGTGCCTGGAGTGTGACAGGGGGTGAAAAACTGTTTTTT
TRBJ1-4 | TRBV7-9 | NA | NA | CASSSDLNEKLFF | TGTGCCAGCAGCTCGGACCTGAATGAAAAACTGTTTTTT
TRBJ1-5 | TRBV5-1 | NA | TRBD1 | CASSTGTGGQPQHF | TGCGCCAGCAGCACAGGGACAGGGGGTCAGCCCCAGCATTTT
TRBJ1-4 | TRBV27 | NA | NA | CASRQGNEKLFF | TGTGCCAGCAGACAGGGAAACGAAAAACTGTTTTTT
TRBJ1-5 | TRBV4-1 | NA | NA | CASSQVREQGQHF | TGCGCCAGCAGCCAAGTTAGGGAACAGGGTCAGCATTTT
TRBJ2-5 | TRBV5-3 | NA | TRBD2 | CARTLAGAKETQYF | TGTGCCAGAACACTAGCGGGAGCAAAGGAGACCCAGTACTTC
TRBJ2-7 | TRBV6-4 | NA | TRBD1 | CAKRQQGWTYEQYF | TGTGCCAAGAGACAACAGGGGTGGACCTACGAGCAGTACTTC
TRBJ2-7 | TRBV11-2 | NA | TRBD1 | CASSPLETGVDEQYF | TGTGCCAGCAGCCCCTTAGAGACAGGGGTCGACGAGCAGTACTTC
TRBJ2-1 | TRBV18 | NA | NA | CASSPPNPGENNEQFF | TGTGCCAGCTCACCACCTAATCCGGGGGAAAACAATGAGCAGTTCTTC
TRBJ2-6 | TRBV19 | NA | TRBD2 | CASSLGGSIGVSGANVLTF | TGTGCCAGTAGTCTGGGGGGGTCGATAGGGGTCTCTGGGGCCAACGTCCTGACTTTC
TRBJ1-3 | TRBV9 | NA | TRBD1 | CASSVEGQASGNTIYF | TGTGCCAGCAGCGTAGAGGGACAGGCCTCTGGAAACACCATATATTTT
TRBJ2-7 | TRBV11-1 | NA | TRBD1 | CASSLGTGEFHEQYF | TGTGCCAGCAGCTTGGGGACAGGGGAATTCCACGAGCAGTACTTC
TRBJ2-7 | TRBV3-1/TRBV3-2 | NA | TRBD1 | CASSHRQGSSYEQYF | TGTGCCAGCAGCCACCGACAGGGGAGTAGCTACGAGCAGTACTTC
TRBJ2-2 | TRBV9 | NA | NA | CASQWANTGELFF | TGTGCCAGCCAATGGGCGAACACCGGGGAGCTGTTTTTT
TRBJ2-2 | TRBV7-9 | NA | NA | CASSLYRPNTGELFF | TGTGCCAGCAGCTTGTACAGACCGAACACCGGGGAGCTGTTTTTT
TRBJ1-2 | TRBV4-1 | NA | NA | CASSRAGQGYYGYTF | TGCGCCAGCAGCCGGGCAGGGCAGGGCTACTATGGCTACACCTTC
TRBJ2-7 | TRBV4-2 | once | NA | CASSQVQDGYEQYF | TGTGCCAGCAGCCAAGTTCAGGACGGTTACGAGCAGTACTTC
TRBJ1-2 | TRBV6-2/TRBV6-3 | NA | NA | CASSSAFGGYTF | TGTGCCAGCAGTTCGGCATTCGGGGGCTACACCTTC